What follows are 29 T cell receptor beta chains derived from one specimen sequenced in a study of blood T cell repertoires in COVID-19. Sequencing used immunoSEQ multiplex PCR; TCRdb keeps in-frame clones, though not all of them. The sample records 70,000 to 95,000 clones, 84% being singletons. The sample comprised peripheral blood. The receptors derive from a human donor in a cohort sampled during active COVID-19.

This rearrangement joins TRBV7-8 to TRBJ2-7; the match to TRBD1 covers 9 bases. The CDR3 runs to 15 residues. Germline values: CDR1 SGHVS, CDR2 FQNEAQ. J gave up 1 base and V 1 base, and 2 bases lay outside the gene matches. The CDR3 sequence: CASSLVGQGSYEQYF. CDR3 nucleotides: TGTGCCAGCAGCTTAGTGGGACAGGGATCCTACGAGCAGTACTTC. Drawing the rest from reference TRBV7-8 and TRBJ2-7, the complete variable domain is GAGVSQSPRYKVAKRGQDVALRCDPISGHVSLFWYQQALGQGPEFLTYFQNEAQLDKSGLPSDRFFAERPEGSVSTLKIQRTQQEDSAVYLCASSLVGQGSYEQYFGPGTRLTVT.

The chain couples TRBV5-1 to TRBJ1-5, with TRBD1 identical over 8 bases. The CDR3 runs 15 residues. V gave up 0 bases and J gave up 7 bases; unmatched junction bases: 6. Germline CDR1 SGHRS, CDR2 YFSETQ. In nucleotides, the CDR3 is TGCGCCAGCAGCTTGGGGACAGGGTCAGGCCAGCCCCAGCATTTT. Protein product: CASSLGTGSGQPQHF.

This rearrangement joins TRBV9 to TRBJ2-1; 9 bases line up with TRBD2. J lost 5 bases, V lost 3 bases, and 9 bases had no gene match. Germline V gives CDR1 SGDLS, CDR2 YYNGEE. The CDR3 spans 16 residues. CDR3 in amino acids: CASSARGGAGDNEQFF. The CDR3 nucleotides are TGTGCCAGCAGCGCCCGCGGGGGGGCCGGTGACAATGAGCAGTTCTTC.

A remark on this clone: The same CDR3 can be traced to other DNA sequences in this sample. V gene TRBV5-1 combines with J gene TRBJ2-1, with 11 bases aligning to TRBD2. Germline CDR1 and CDR2: SGHRS and YFSETQ. This CDR3 comprises 15 residues. V shed 0 bases, J shed 9 bases, and the junction held 5 bases outside the gene matches. The CDR3 spells CASSLVAGGPGEQFF. The CDR3 DNA sequence: TGCGCCAGCAGCTTGGTAGCGGGGGGGCCGGGTGAGCAGTTCTTC.

This clone was detected a few times. The V call is TRBV7-9, the J call TRBJ2-7; D perhaps matches TRBD2 (6 bases). CDR3 size: 13 residues. Germline assignment: CDR1 SEHNR and CDR2 FQNEAQ (reference sequence). V lost 5 bases and J 3 bases, leaving 11 bases between the germline ends. The CDR3 spells CASSHAGGYEQYF. CDR3 nucleotide sequence: TGTGCCAGCAGCCACGCCGGGGGCTACGAGCAGTACTTC.

This chain uses TRBV10-3 with TRBJ1-3; D not certain. V was trimmed by 1 base and J by 1 base, leaving 11 bases between them. Looked up from germline, CDR1 is ENHRY and CDR2 is SYGVKD. The CDR3 spans 16 residues. This chain's CDR3 is CAISEWRSGSGNTIYF. Written as DNA, the CDR3 is TGTGCCATCAGTGAGTGGAGGTCAGGATCTGGAAACACCATATATTTT.

V and J are TRBV7-3 and TRBJ1-2, with 8 bases lining up with TRBD1. CDR3 length: 16 amino acids. From germline, CDR1 is SGHTA and CDR2 FQGTGA. Trimming cost V 5 bases and J 7 bases; bases outside gene matches: 15. CDR3 DNA sequence: TGTGCCAGCAGCCTGACAGGGGAACTTGACTGGCGTGGCTACACCTTC. This translates into CASSLTGELDWRGYTF.

The chain has TRBV6-5 and TRBJ2-1; 9 positions agree with TRBD2. Trimming at V came to 9 bases and at J to 5 bases, leaving 2 bases not matched to a gene. The germline V gene has CDR1 MNHEY and CDR2 SVGAGI. The CDR3 covers 12 residues. CDR3 residues: CASASGDNEQFF. The DNA of the CDR3 is TGTGCCAGTGCTAGCGGGGACAATGAGCAGTTCTTC.

This chain connects TRBV25-1 to TRBJ1-1; D is unclear. The CDR3 consists of 12 residues. The V end lost 7 bases, the J end lost 0 bases, and 6 bases lay between the germline ends. Germline V gene data show CDR1 as MGHDK and CDR2 as SYGVNS. The CDR3 coding sequence is TGTGCCAGCACCGCTATGAACACTGAAGCTTTCTTT. Its protein product is CASTAMNTEAFF.

The chain has TRBV6-5 and TRBJ1-1; D unresolved. Trimming left V 4 bases short and J 4 bases short, with 16 bases between. The CDR3 covers 15 residues. The germline V gene has CDR1 MNHEY and CDR2 SVGAGI. CDR3 in amino acids: CASSLQGGGPTEAFF. CDR3 DNA sequence: TGTGCCAGCAGTTTACAAGGAGGCGGGCCCACTGAAGCTTTCTTT.

The chain carries TRBV19 and TRBJ1-2; D gene unclear. The CDR3 is 16 residues long. Trimming cost V 0 bases and J 2 bases, with 13 bases left between them. From germline, CDR1 is LNHDA and CDR2 SQIVND (reference sequence). The CDR3 sequence is CASSIDGVLGNYGYTF. Written as DNA, the CDR3 is TGTGCCAGTAGTATAGATGGAGTACTTGGGAACTATGGCTACACCTTC.

The rearrangement joins TRBV7-3 to TRBJ2-7; 8 nucleotides line up with TRBD1. V was clipped by 3 bases and J by 1 base; unmatched bases: 2. This CDR3 contains 14 residues. In germline, CDR1 is SGHTA, CDR2 FQGTGA. The CDR3 DNA follows: TGTGCCAGCAGCTTGGGGACAGGTTCCTACGAGCAGTACTTC. It is translated as CASSLGTGSYEQYF.

This sequence joins TRBV2 and TRBJ1-6, with D perhaps matching TRBD1 (6 bases). V gave up 7 bases and J gave up 7 bases, with 17 bases separating them. CDR1 is SNHLY and CDR2 is FYNNEI in the germline V gene. CDR3 length equals 15 residues. CDR3 sequence (DNA): TGTGCCAGCATGACGACAGGAAGCCAGAATTCACCCCTCCACTTT. Translated, it gives CASMTTGSQNSPLHF. The full variable domain, rest sourced from reference TRBV2 and TRBJ1-6, is EPEVTQTPSHQVTQMGQEVILRCVPISNHLYFYWYRQILGQKVEFLVSFYNNEISEKSEIFDDQFSVERPDGSNFTLKIRSTKLEDSAMYFCASMTTGSQNSPLHFGNGTRLTVT.

This chain links TRBV19 with TRBJ1-3, with 9 positions matching TRBD1. Germline trimming cut 6 bases from V and 2 bases from J; bases unmatched to any gene: 11. This CDR3 is built from 17 residues. CDR1 is LNHDA, CDR2 SQIVND, per germline (reference sequence). The CDR3 DNA reads as TGTGCCAGTAGAAATTCCGGGACAGGGATAACTGGAAACACCATATATTTT. Translated: CASRNSGTGITGNTIYF.

This clone was counted once. This chain links TRBV5-1 with TRBJ1-2, with 7 positions matching TRBD1. Trimming cost V 4 bases and J 4 bases; bases outside gene matches: 10. Germline CDR1 and CDR2: SGHRS and YFSETQ. This CDR3 spans 15 amino acids. The CDR3 region is CASSTTTGASYGYTF. The CDR3 DNA is TGCGCCAGCAGCACCACCACAGGGGCCAGCTATGGCTACACCTTC.

The rearrangement links TRBV19 to TRBJ2-7, with a weak D call TRBD1 (5 bases). Germline V gene data show CDR1 as LNHDA and CDR2 as SQIVND (reference sequence). Trimming took 4 bases from V and 6 from J, leaving 10 bases between them. There are 12 residues in the CDR3. CDR3 nucleotide sequence: TGTGCCAGTAGTAGAGCGCAGGGCGAGCAGTACTTC. It codes for CASSRAQGEQYF.

The chain combines TRBV7-9 with TRBJ2-7; TRBD1 matches at 7 bases. The J segment lost 3 bases and the V segment lost 4 bases, leaving 3 bases of the junction unmatched. The CDR3 consists of 13 residues. Germline V gene lookup returns CDR1 SEHNR and CDR2 FQNEAQ (reference sequence). CDR3 amino acids: CASSSGGSYEQYF. CDR3 DNA sequence: TGTGCCAGCAGCTCAGGGGGAAGCTACGAGCAGTACTTC.

The chain has TRBV27 and TRBJ2-7, with 7 positions matching TRBD1. The CDR3 contains 15 residues. CDR1 is MNHEY, CDR2 SMNVEV, per germline (reference sequence). Unmatched junction bases numbered 6, after V lost 0 bases and J lost 4 bases. In nucleotides, the CDR3 is TGTGCCAGCAGTTTATCCAGGGACAGTCGATACGAGCAGTACTTC. Translating it yields CASSLSRDSRYEQYF.

The rearrangement joins TRBV24-1 to TRBJ2-3; weak D call: TRBD1 (6 bases). Germline CDR1 reads KGHDR; CDR2 reads SFDVKD. The CDR3 spans 15 residues. V was pared by 2 bases and J by 3 bases, with 11 bases between. The CDR3 DNA is TGTGCCACCAGTGATTCTCGGGACATAACAGATACGCAGTATTTT. Its translation is CATSDSRDITDTQYF.

This clone was detected a few times. This chain links TRBV4-1 with TRBJ2-1; the D gene is possibly TRBD1 (7 bases). The CDR3 totals 15 residues. Trimming took off 1 base at V and 5 bases at J, with 12 bases between the two ends. CDR1 is MGHRA and CDR2 is YSYEKL in the germline V gene. The DNA of the CDR3 is TGCGCCAGCAGCCAAGTGCGGGACAGAAACAATGAGCAGTTCTTC. Translated: CASSQVRDRNNEQFF.

This clone came up once. The rearrangement links TRBV7-9 to TRBJ1-2, with 9 bases lining up with TRBD1. CDR3 length equals 14 residues. V lost 2 bases and J lost 4; bases outside the gene matches: 2. Looked up from germline, CDR1 is SEHNR and CDR2 is FQNEAQ (reference sequence). The CDR3 reads CASSLLGQGYGYTF. CDR3 nucleotide sequence: TGTGCCAGCAGCTTACTGGGACAGGGCTATGGCTACACCTTC.

V and J are TRBV12-3 or TRBV12-4 and TRBJ2-1, with D perhaps TRBD2 (5 bases). V shed 5 bases and J shed 10 bases, with 12 bases lying between them. The CDR3 spans 12 residues. CDR3 loop: CASSLGAREQFF. The CDR3 nucleotides are TGTGCCAGCAGTCTGGGAGCCCGGGAGCAGTTCTTC.

The chain combines TRBV27 with TRBJ1-4; 9 bases map to TRBD1. With V trimmed by 8 bases and J by 8 bases, 9 bases remained unmatched. Looked up from germline, CDR1 is MNHEY and CDR2 is SMNVEV (reference sequence). The CDR3 has 14 residues. The CDR3 DNA is TGTGCCAGCGGATCTCAAGACAGGGGGGAAAAACTGTTTTTT. Translated: CASGSQDRGEKLFF.

V gene TRBV4-2 combines with J gene TRBJ2-3; TRBD1 agrees at 9 bases. Germline V gene sequence: CDR1 LGHNA, CDR2 YNFKEQ. This CDR3 has 17 amino acids. Trimming cost V 0 bases and J 1 base; bases outside gene matches: 5. CDR3 in DNA: TGTGCCAGCAGCCAAGATCATCGGACAGGGGGCACAGATACGCAGTATTTT. Protein sequence: CASSQDHRTGGTDTQYF.

The chain recombines TRBV7-8 with TRBJ2-3; possible D gene TRBD1, 5 bases. The CDR3 consists of 14 residues. Germline CDR1 is SGHVS and CDR2 is FQNEAQ. The V end was cut by 3 bases, the J end by 4 bases, with 11 bases between. This CDR3 is CASSFGHSADTQYF. CDR3 sequence (DNA): TGTGCCAGCAGCTTCGGACACTCCGCAGATACGCAGTATTTT.

The J gene is TRBJ1-1, the V gene TRBV5-1; D remains unclear. CDR1 is SGHRS and CDR2 is YFSETQ in the germline V gene. Trimming pared 3 bases from V and 7 bases from J, leaving 7 bases between. The CDR3 covers 11 residues. CDR3 nucleotide sequence: TGCGCCAGCAGCTATGGCCATGAAGCTTTCTTT. This translates into CASSYGHEAFF.

The V call is TRBV5-1, the J call TRBJ2-6, with TRBD1 matching over 10 bases. The CDR3 sequence is 17 residues long. V lost 7 bases, J lost 0 bases, and 7 bases stayed unmatched. In germline, CDR1 is SGHRS, CDR2 YFSETQ. CDR3 bases: TGCGCCAGCCGTCCGGGGACAGGGGACTCTGGGGCCAACGTCCTGACTTTC. Residues: CASRPGTGDSGANVLTF. The whole variable domain, filled in from reference TRBV5-1 and TRBJ2-6, reads KAGVTQTPRYLIKTRGQQVTLSCSPISGHRSVSWYQQTPGQGLQFLFEYFSETQRNKGNFPGRFSGRQFSNSRSEMNVSTLELGDSALYLCASRPGTGDSGANVLTFGAGSRLTVL.

This chain connects TRBV18 to TRBJ1-1; possible D gene TRBD1, 6 bases. V gave up 5 bases and J gave up 2 bases, with 12 bases separating them. CDR1 and CDR2 from the germline V gene are KGHSH and LQKENI. This CDR3 contains 14 residues. CDR3 region: CASSSGHINTEAFF. The CDR3 DNA reads TGTGCCAGCTCATCGGGACATATAAACACTGAAGCTTTCTTT.

This clone turned up a few times. V and J are TRBV30 and TRBJ1-2; no clear D gene. V was pared by 0 bases and J by 5 bases, with 13 bases between. Germline V gene data show CDR1 as GTSNPN and CDR2 as SVGIG (reference sequence). This CDR3 has 14 residues. Here the CDR3 reads CAWSVVQSPYGYTF. The CDR3 nucleotides read TGTGCCTGGAGTGTGGTTCAGTCCCCGTATGGCTACACCTTC.